The 22 T cell receptor beta chains given below trace back to one sample, sequenced in a study of shared clonotypes between healthy human individuals. The data were produced by immunoSEQ multiplex PCR, yet TCRdb's version contains in-frame clones alone and is incomplete. The sample contains about 360,000 clones, 73% of which appear only once. Source material: memory CD4+ T cells sorted from blood. Subset specified: CD45RA-negative fraction. These receptors all come from a young man in good health.

The V call is TRBV27, the J call TRBJ2-2; D remains ambiguous. Trimming removed 2 bases at V and 6 bases at J, with 10 bases between. Germline V lookup: CDR1 MNHEY, CDR2 SMNVEV (reference sequence). The length of the CDR3 is 14 residues. This chain's CDR3 is CASSLTVLPGELFF. CDR3 in DNA: TGTGCCAGCAGTTTAACGGTCCTCCCCGGGGAGCTGTTTTTT.

The count of this clone is one. The chain has TRBV7-8 and TRBJ2-1, with 10 bases aligning to TRBD2. Germline CDR1 and CDR2: SGHVS and FQNEAQ. Trimming at V came to 1 base and at J to 4 bases, leaving 4 bases not matched to a gene. The CDR3 length is 16 residues. DNA for the CDR3: TGTGCCAGCAGCTTAGGGGCTAGCGGGGGATACAATGAGCAGTTCTTC. This encodes CASSLGASGGYNEQFF. The whole variable domain, filled in from reference TRBV7-8 and TRBJ2-1, reads GAGVSQSPRYKVAKRGQDVALRCDPISGHVSLFWYQQALGQGPEFLTYFQNEAQLDKSGLPSDRFFAERPEGSVSTLKIQRTQQEDSAVYLCASSLGASGGYNEQFFGPGTRLTVL.

The chain recombines TRBV11-3 with TRBJ2-1, with no clear D. The CDR3 is 13 amino acids. CDR1 SGHNT and CDR2 YENEEA come from the germline V gene. Trimming removed 2 bases at V and 8 bases at J, with 10 bases between. This CDR3 reads CASSLPGRHEQFF. The CDR3 DNA reads TGTGCCAGCAGCTTACCAGGAAGGCATGAGCAGTTCTTC.

The rearrangement joins TRBV4-1 to TRBJ2-1; 9 bases map to TRBD1. Germline CDR1 is MGHRA and CDR2 is YSYEKL. Trimming cost V 0 bases and J 4 bases; bases outside gene matches: 4. The CDR3 runs to 16 residues. The CDR3 region is CASSQDGGQGYNEQFF. The CDR3 DNA follows: TGCGCCAGCAGCCAAGATGGGGGACAGGGATACAATGAGCAGTTCTTC.

The V gene is TRBV6-6, the J gene TRBJ2-7; maybe TRBD2 (6 bases). The CDR3 is 12 amino acids. Germline CDR1 MNHNY, CDR2 SVGAGI (reference sequence). Between the trimmed V and J ends, which lost 6 bases and 6 bases, there was a span of 12 bases. CDR3 DNA sequence: TGTGCCAGCAGACGGCCGGAGGGCGAGCAGTACTTC. This gives the protein CASRRPEGEQYF.

This clone was seen a few times. This sequence joins TRBV6-1 and TRBJ1-2; D may be TRBD1 (5 bases). V was clipped by 7 bases and J by 4 bases, with 10 bases between them. The CDR3 totals 12 residues. Per the germline V gene, CDR1 is MNHNS and CDR2 is SASEGT. The CDR3 is CASTGAGYGYTF. Written as DNA, the CDR3 is TGTGCCAGCACCGGGGCCGGCTATGGCTACACCTTC.

This clone occurred many times. The chain recombines TRBV4-3 with TRBJ2-2, with TRBD2 matching 8 bases. The CDR3 totals 17 residues. The V and J ends lost 0 bases and 6 bases, in that order; junction bases with no gene match: 9. From germline, CDR1 is LGHNA and CDR2 YSLEER. The CDR3 is CASSQDGLAGGAGELFF. CDR3 sequence (DNA): TGCGCCAGCAGCCAAGATGGTCTTGCGGGAGGAGCCGGGGAGCTGTTTTTT.

Turning to this clone: One base separates it from a far larger clone, so it is likely a read error. Other DNA sequences of this sample code for an identical CDR3. The V call is TRBV5-1, the J call TRBJ2-7; the match to TRBD2 covers 12 bases. The germline CDR1 and CDR2 sequences are SGHRS and YFSETQ. V trimming: 0 bases; J trimming: 4 bases; junction bases outside the gene matches: 2. CDR3 length: 15 amino acids. CDR3 loop: CASSLAGTSGYEQYF. Written as DNA, the CDR3 is TGCGCCAGCAGCTTGGCTGGGACTAGCGGGTACGAGCAGTACTTC.

Regarding this clone: A read error is possible here, since a much larger clone lies one base away. The V gene is TRBV6-6, the J gene TRBJ1-5, with D unclear. CDR1 MNHNY and CDR2 SVGAGI come from the germline V gene (reference sequence). Trimming left V 8 bases short and J 4 bases short, with 6 bases between. The CDR3 length is 11 residues. DNA for the CDR3: TGTGCCAGCGGAATTAATCAGCCCCAGCATTTT. It codes for CASGINQPQHF.

The chain combines TRBV18 with TRBJ1-1; D is ambiguous. Trimming stripped 4 bases from V and 3 bases from J, with 9 bases between. The CDR3 is made up of 13 amino acids. Germline V gene lookup returns CDR1 KGHSH and CDR2 LQKENI. CDR3 loop: CASSQNIDTEAFF. DNA of the CDR3: TGTGCCAGCTCACAGAACATTGACACTGAAGCTTTCTTT.

The V gene is TRBV5-5, the J gene TRBJ2-2; tentatively, D is TRBD1 or TRBD2 (5 bases each). The V gene's germline CDR1 is SGHKS and CDR2 YYEKEE (reference sequence). The CDR3 contains 14 residues. V lost 5 bases, J lost 1 base, and 9 bases lay in between. CDR3 loop: CASSWDGNTGELFF. The CDR3 DNA sequence: TGTGCCAGCAGTTGGGACGGGAACACCGGGGAGCTGTTTTTT. The full variable domain, completed using reference TRBV5-5 and TRBJ2-2, is DAGVTQSPTHLIKTRGQQVTLRCSPISGHKSVSWYQQVLGQGPQFIFQYYEKEERGRGNFPDRFSARQFPNYSSELNVNALLLGDSALYLCASSWDGNTGELFFGEGSRLTVL.

A remark on this clone: One end of the junction is discordant with germline, which a read error may explain. J is TRBJ2-7 and V is TRBV5-1, with a weak D call TRBD1 (6 bases). The germline gives CDR1 SGHRS, CDR2 YFSETQ. There are 13 residues in the CDR3. The CDR3 DNA sequence: TGCGCAAGCAGTCGAGGGGGTAGGGACGAGCAGTACTTC. It translates to CASSRGGRDEQYF.

J is TRBJ2-1 and V is TRBV7-3; D not certain. The V end was cut by 0 bases, the J end by 8 bases, with 14 bases between. In germline, CDR1 is SGHTA, CDR2 FQGTGA. CDR3 length: 15 amino acids. CDR3 residues: CASSLTGTSSDEQFF. CDR3 sequence (DNA): TGTGCCAGCAGCTTAACGGGTACAAGTTCCGATGAGCAGTTCTTC.

CDR3 protein: CASSHPYNEQFF. CDR3 sequence (DNA): TGCGCCAGCAGTCATCCATACAATGAGCAGTTCTTC. J is TRBJ2-1 and V is TRBV10-2; D is uncertain. V was trimmed by 5 bases and J by 4 bases, leaving 6 bases between them. Germline V gene sequence: CDR1 WSHSY, CDR2 SAAADI. The CDR3 loop spans 12 amino acids.

Here the CDR3 reads CASSFGGLVGTDTQYF. The CDR3 DNA sequence: TGTGCCAGCAGTTTCGGGGGGTTAGTGGGCACAGATACGCAGTATTTT. The chain combines TRBV6-5 with TRBJ2-3; 7 bases fit TRBD2. With 4 bases clipped from V and 1 base from J, the junction kept 8 bases outside the gene matches. This CDR3 comprises 16 residues. Germline lookup yields CDR1 MNHEY and CDR2 SVGAGI.

The chain recombines TRBV9 with TRBJ2-5; TRBD2 matches 8 bases. The CDR3 has 15 residues. Germline lookup yields CDR1 SGDLS and CDR2 YYNGEE. J was trimmed by 3 bases and V by 3 bases; bases with no gene match: 7. The CDR3 bases are TGTGCCAGCAGCGCGGGGGGGACTAGTGAAGAGACCCAGTACTTC. It yields the protein CASSAGGTSEETQYF. The variable domain in full, with the rest retrieved from reference TRBV9 and TRBJ2-5, is DSGVTQTPKHLITATGQRVTLRCSPRSGDLSVYWYQQSLDQGLQFLIQYYNGEERAKGNILERFSAQQFPDLHSELNLSSLELGDSALYFCASSAGGTSEETQYFGPGTRLLVL.

V is TRBV4-3 and J is TRBJ2-2; a weak D match, TRBD1 (6 bases). In germline, CDR1 is LGHNA, CDR2 YSLEER. This CDR3 is built from 16 residues. Trimming cost V 4 bases and J 6 bases, with 18 bases left between them. The CDR3 loop reads CASSRDPPGTSGELFF. The CDR3 bases are TGCGCCAGCAGCCGCGACCCACCCGGGACATCCGGGGAGCTGTTTTTT.

This clone was recorded many times. This sequence joins TRBV6-6 and TRBJ2-3; D possibly corresponds to TRBD1 (5 bases). This CDR3 comprises 12 residues. The germline V gene encodes CDR1 MNHNY and CDR2 SVGAGI (reference sequence). The V and J ends lost 8 bases and 11 bases respectively, with 17 bases between them. The CDR3 here is CASAVSGLRQYF. CDR3 sequence (DNA): TGTGCCAGCGCGGTCTCAGGGCTGAGGCAGTATTTT.

The chain carries TRBV7-2 and TRBJ2-5; 7 positions agree with TRBD2. Germline V gene sequence: CDR1 SGHTA, CDR2 FQGNSA. The CDR3 extends over 19 amino acids. After removal of 1 base from V and 2 bases from J, the junction contained 16 bases not matched to a gene. Written as DNA, the CDR3 is TGTGCCAGCAGCTTAGTCGTAGAGTCAGCTAGCGGAGAGCAAGAGACCCAGTACTTC. This translates into CASSLVVESASGEQETQYF.

This clone has only a few counts. The chain combines TRBV4-2 with TRBJ2-5, with TRBD1 as a possible D gene (6 bases). V was pared by 2 bases and J by 0 bases, with 16 bases between. The length of the CDR3 is 17 residues. Germline V lookup: CDR1 LGHNA, CDR2 YNFKEQ. The CDR3 spells CASSQRLGQTNQETQYF. As DNA, the CDR3 is TGTGCCAGCAGCCAACGCCTTGGACAGACGAACCAAGAGACCCAGTACTTC.

This clone was counted between two and nine times. This rearrangement joins TRBV5-1 to TRBJ2-5, with 9 positions matching TRBD2. CDR3 length: 16 residues. Losses at the gene ends were 0 bases for V and 5 bases for J; bases not matched to a gene: 8. The germline V gene encodes CDR1 SGHRS and CDR2 YFSETQ. This CDR3 reads CASSLGDSGRGETQYF. Here the CDR3 DNA reads TGCGCCAGCAGCTTGGGGGATAGCGGGAGAGGTGAGACCCAGTACTTC.

The rearrangement joins TRBV6-1 to TRBJ1-5; 7 bases are shared with TRBD1. The CDR3 consists of 18 residues. The trim removed 2 bases at V and 3 bases at J, leaving 13 bases unmatched. Germline V gene data show CDR1 as MNHNS and CDR2 as SASEGT. CDR3 nucleotide sequence: TGTGCCAGCAGTGAAAGTGACAGGGCGGTCTGGTACAATCAGCCCCAGCATTTT. Protein product: CASSESDRAVWYNQPQHF.